Each of the 5 T cell receptor beta chains below was sequenced from the same sample in a study of neurological immune-mediated disorders. Time point given: longitudinal time-point 3. Via MiXCR, TCRdb re-called the 5' RACE reads, giving one row per CDR3 protein. The sample shows about 50,000 distinct CDR3 sequences, 7% to 10% of them seen only once. Sequencing input: PBMCs. The receptors here all came from a woman between 40 and 50 years old in good health.

This clonotype was detected ten times or more. This chain joins TRBV4-1 and TRBJ1-5, with D perhaps matching TRBD1 (6 bases). This CDR3 spans 15 amino acids. Trimming stripped 3 bases from V and 5 bases from J, with 14 bases between. Germline V gives CDR1 MGHRA, CDR2 YSYEKL. The CDR3 reads CASSQRDKGDQPQHF. The CDR3, as DNA: TGCGCCAGCAGCCAGCGGGACAAAGGAGATCAGCCCCAGCATTTT.

This clonotype was detected many times. The chain employs TRBV20-1 and TRBJ2-7; 8 nucleotides agree with TRBD1. V lost 7 bases, J lost 2 bases, and 7 bases stayed unmatched. The CDR3 sequence is 13 residues long. CDR1 is DFQATT and CDR2 is SNEGSKA in the germline V gene (reference sequence). The CDR3 spells CSVSDRAAYEQYF. CDR3 sequence (DNA): TGCAGTGTTTCGGACAGGGCCGCCTACGAGCAGTACTTC.

This clonotype was found many times. This chain links TRBV29-1 with TRBJ2-1; 7 bases line up with TRBD2. The junction had 11 bases not matched to a gene; V was cut back by 3 bases and J by 0 bases. Per germline, CDR1 SQVTM and CDR2 ANQGSEA. The CDR3 is 17 amino acids. CDR3 nucleotides: TGCAGCGTTGACGGGCTAGCGGAGGAATTCTCCTACAATGAGCAGTTCTTC. The encoded protein is CSVDGLAEEFSYNEQFF.

Many counts were recorded for this clonotype. The J gene is TRBJ2-1, the V gene TRBV20-1; 11 bases map to TRBD2. Germline trimming cut 5 bases from V and 3 bases from J; bases unmatched to any gene: 6. The CDR3 is made up of 15 amino acids. CDR1 and CDR2 (germline): DFQATT, SNEGSKA (reference sequence). The CDR3 DNA is TGCAGTGCTGAGGGCGGACTAGCGGGCTACAATGAGCAGTTCTTC. It specifies CSAEGGLAGYNEQFF.

The table lists this clonotype with many counts. V gene TRBV15 combines with J gene TRBJ2-4; 9 bases map to TRBD1. CDR3 length equals 15 residues. Germline-derived CDR1 and CDR2 are LNHNV and YYDKDF (reference sequence). V shed 5 bases and J 8 bases; nucleotides not matched to a gene: 10. The CDR3 DNA reads as TGTGCCACCAGCTGGATGACAGGGGGAGAGGACATTCAGTACTTC. Protein sequence: CATSWMTGGEDIQYF.